This T cell receptor (beta chain) comes out of a study of cytomegalovirus exposure and HLA in healthy donors. Overall study: Earlier, approximately 110 million unique TCR beta sequences were recovered from about 200 million T cells by an analysis. Points from the study as a whole: Researchers reported from a later analysis that most CMV-associated TCR beta chains appeared HLA-restricted.

Germline-derived CDR1 and CDR2 are MNHEY and SMNVEV (reference sequence). V was trimmed by 10 bases and J by 7 bases, leaving 10 bases between them. This CDR3 is built from 11 residues. PCR involved 60 Vbeta and 13 Jbeta primers. The method was immunoSEQ multiplex PCR; TCRdb's version includes in-frame clones alone and lacks a portion of them. The sample shows 40,000 or so clones, 60% to 75% of them seen only once. Comment on this clone: Its antigen remains unidentified.

This rearrangement joins TRBV27 to TRBJ2-2; D remains ambiguous. Sequenced input: PBMCs. This clonotype originated in a man between 35 and 55 years old in good health and CMV-seronegative. CDR3 loop: CATYRDGELFF. In DNA form, the CDR3 reads TGTGCCACCTATCGAGACGGGGAGCTGTTTTTT.